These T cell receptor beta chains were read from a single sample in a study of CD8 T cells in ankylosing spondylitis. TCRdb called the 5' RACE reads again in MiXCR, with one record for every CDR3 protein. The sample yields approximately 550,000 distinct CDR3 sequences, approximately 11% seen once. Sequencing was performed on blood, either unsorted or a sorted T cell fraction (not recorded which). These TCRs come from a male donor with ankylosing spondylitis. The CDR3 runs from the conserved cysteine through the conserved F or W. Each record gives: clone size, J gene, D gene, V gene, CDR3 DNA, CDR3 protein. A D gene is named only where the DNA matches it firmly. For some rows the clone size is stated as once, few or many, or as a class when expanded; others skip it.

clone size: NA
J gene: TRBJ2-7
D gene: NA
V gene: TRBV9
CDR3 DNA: TGTGCCAGCAGCTATGGGTCGTTATACGAGCAGTACTTC
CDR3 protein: CASSYGSLYEQYF

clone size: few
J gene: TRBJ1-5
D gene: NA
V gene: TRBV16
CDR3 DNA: TGTGCCAGCAGCCAATCAGGCGTCCAGCATTTT
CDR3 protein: CASSQSGVQHF

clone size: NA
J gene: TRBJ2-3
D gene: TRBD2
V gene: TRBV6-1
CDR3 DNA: TGTGCCAGCATCCGCGGGAGAACAGATACGCAGTATTTT
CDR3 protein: CASIRGRTDTQYF

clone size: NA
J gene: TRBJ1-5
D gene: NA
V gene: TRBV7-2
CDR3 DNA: TGTGCCAGCGGTGCAGATAGCAATCAGCCCCAGCATTTT
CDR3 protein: CASGADSNQPQHF

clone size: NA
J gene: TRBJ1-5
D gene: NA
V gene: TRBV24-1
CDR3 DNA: TGTGCCACCAGTGGTCCAGGGACTCCTCAGCCCCAGCATTTT
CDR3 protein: CATSGPGTPQPQHF

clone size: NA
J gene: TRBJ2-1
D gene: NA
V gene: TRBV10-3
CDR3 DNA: TGTGCCATCAGTGAGTCGGGGCGGGATGTATCCTACAATGAGCAGTTCTTC
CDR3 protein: CAISESGRDVSYNEQFF

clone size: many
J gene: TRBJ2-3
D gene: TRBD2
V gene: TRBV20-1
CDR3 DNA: TGCAGTGCTAGCCTAGCGGGAGTTGGTACAGATACGCAGTATTTT
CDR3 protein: CSASLAGVGTDTQYF

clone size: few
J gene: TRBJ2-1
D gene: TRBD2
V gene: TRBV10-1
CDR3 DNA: TGCGCCAGCAGTGAACTTTGGGGGGGTGGTTACAATGAGCAGTTCTTC
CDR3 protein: CASSELWGGGYNEQFF

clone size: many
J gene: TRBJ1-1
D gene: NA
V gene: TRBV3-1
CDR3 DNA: TGTGCCAGCAGCGAGGGGGAGCCGAACACTGAAGCTTTCTTT
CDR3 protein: CASSEGEPNTEAFF

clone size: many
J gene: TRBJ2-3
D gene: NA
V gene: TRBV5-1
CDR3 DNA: TGCGCCAGCAGCTTACGGGTACGGACAGATACGCAGTATTTT
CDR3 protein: CASSLRVRTDTQYF

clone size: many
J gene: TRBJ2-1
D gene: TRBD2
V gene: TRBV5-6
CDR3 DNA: TGTGCCAGCAGCTCTGGACTAGCGTTTGTGGATGAGCAGTTCTTC
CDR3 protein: CASSSGLAFVDEQFF

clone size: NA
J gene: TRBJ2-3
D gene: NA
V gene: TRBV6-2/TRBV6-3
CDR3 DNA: TGTGCCAGCAGCTCACTACTGACATACCCCACAGATACGCAGTATTTT
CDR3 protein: CASSSLLTYPTDTQYF

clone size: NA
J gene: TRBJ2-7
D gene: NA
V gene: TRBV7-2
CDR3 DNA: TGTGCCAGCAGCTTAGGATTCGGATACGAGCAGTACTTC
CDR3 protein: CASSLGFGYEQYF

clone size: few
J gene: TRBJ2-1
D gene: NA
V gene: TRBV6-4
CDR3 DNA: TGTGCCAGCAGTCCGAGTGGAATGTCGTGGAATGAGCAGTTCTTC
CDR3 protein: CASSPSGMSWNEQFF

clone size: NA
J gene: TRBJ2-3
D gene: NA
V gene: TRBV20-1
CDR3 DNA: TGCAGTGCCGACCGTTTAGGACTTAGCACAGATACGCAGTATTTT
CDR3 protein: CSADRLGLSTDTQYF

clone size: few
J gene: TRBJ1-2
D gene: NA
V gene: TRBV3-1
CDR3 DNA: TGTGCCAGCAGCCCTAACAATGGGATGTTAGGGGGCTACACCTTC
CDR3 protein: CASSPNNGMLGGYTF

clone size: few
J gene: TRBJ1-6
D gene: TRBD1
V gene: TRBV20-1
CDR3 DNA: TGCAGTGCTAGACCTCGGGACAGCTATAATTCACCCCTCCACTTT
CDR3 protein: CSARPRDSYNSPLHF

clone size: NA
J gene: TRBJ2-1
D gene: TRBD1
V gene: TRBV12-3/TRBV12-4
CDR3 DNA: TGTGCCAGCAGTTTCTCCGGACAGGCGAACTCCTACAATGAGCAGTTCTTC
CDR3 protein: CASSFSGQANSYNEQFF

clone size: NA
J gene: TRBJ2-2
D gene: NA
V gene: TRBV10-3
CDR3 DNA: TGTGTCCCCGAGGTGGGTCCGAACACCGGGGAGCTGTTTTTT
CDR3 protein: CVPEVGPNTGELFF

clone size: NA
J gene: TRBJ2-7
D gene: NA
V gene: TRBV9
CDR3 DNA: TGTGCCAGCAGCGTGTACTCAGGGGCTGCCCCCTACGAGCAGTACTTC
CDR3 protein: CASSVYSGAAPYEQYF

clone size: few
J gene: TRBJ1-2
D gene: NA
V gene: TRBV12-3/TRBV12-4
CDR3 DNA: TGTGCCAGCGGCCAAGGGCAGAACTATGGCTACACCTTC
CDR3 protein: CASGQGQNYGYTF

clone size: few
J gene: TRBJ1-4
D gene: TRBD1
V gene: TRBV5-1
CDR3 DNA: TGCGCCAGCAGCTTGCAGGGGGATCGGGAAAAACTGTTTTTT
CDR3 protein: CASSLQGDREKLFF

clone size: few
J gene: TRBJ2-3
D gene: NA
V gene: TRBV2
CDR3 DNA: TGTGCCAGCAGGGGGCAGGTCTACACAGATACGCAGTATTTT
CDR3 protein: CASRGQVYTDTQYF

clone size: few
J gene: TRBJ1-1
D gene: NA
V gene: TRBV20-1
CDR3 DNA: TGCTCATATGGGGGGGACACTGAAGCTTTCTTT
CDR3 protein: CSYGGDTEAFF

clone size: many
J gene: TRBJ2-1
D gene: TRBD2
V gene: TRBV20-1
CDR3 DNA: TGCAGTGCTCGGCTCCCGGGACTAGGGGACAATGAGCAGTTCTTC
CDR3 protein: CSARLPGLGDNEQFF

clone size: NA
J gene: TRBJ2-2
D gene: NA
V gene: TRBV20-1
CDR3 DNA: TGCAGTGCCCAGGGGGGTTGGAATACCGGGGAGCTGTTTTTT
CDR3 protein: CSAQGGWNTGELFF

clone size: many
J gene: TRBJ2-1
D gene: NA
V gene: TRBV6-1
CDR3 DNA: TGTGCCAGCAGTGAACTAACGGGCTCCTACAATGAGCAGTTCTTC
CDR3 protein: CASSELTGSYNEQFF

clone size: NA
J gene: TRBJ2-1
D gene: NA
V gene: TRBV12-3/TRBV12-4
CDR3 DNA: TGTGCCAGCACCAGACAGGCCACCGGTTACAATGAGCAGTTCTTC
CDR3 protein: CASTRQATGYNEQFF

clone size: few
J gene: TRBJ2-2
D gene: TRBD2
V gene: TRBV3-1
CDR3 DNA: TGTGCCAGCAGCCTCCTCGGGAGGGTCGGGGAGCTGTTTTTT
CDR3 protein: CASSLLGRVGELFF

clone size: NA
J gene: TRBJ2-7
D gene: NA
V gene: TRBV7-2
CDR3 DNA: TGTGCCAGCAGCTTAGGACCCCAGGCGATCTACGAGCAGTACTTC
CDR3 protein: CASSLGPQAIYEQYF

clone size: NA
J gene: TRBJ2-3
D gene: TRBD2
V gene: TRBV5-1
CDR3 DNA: TGCGCCAGCAGCAAGCTAGCGGGGGTCACAGATACGCAGTATTTT
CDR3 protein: CASSKLAGVTDTQYF

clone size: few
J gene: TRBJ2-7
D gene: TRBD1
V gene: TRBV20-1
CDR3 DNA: TGCAGTGCTAGTGTGACAGGGGGGAATTTCGAGCAGTACTTC
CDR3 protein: CSASVTGGNFEQYF

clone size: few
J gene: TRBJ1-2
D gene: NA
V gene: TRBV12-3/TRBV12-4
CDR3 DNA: TGTGCCAGCAGGGCGGGACAAACCTATGGCTACACCTTC
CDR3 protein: CASRAGQTYGYTF

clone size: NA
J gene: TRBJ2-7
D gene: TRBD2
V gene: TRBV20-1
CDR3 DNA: TGCAGTGCTAGTCGGGCTAGCGGGTCCTACTCCTACGAGCAGTACTTC
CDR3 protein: CSASRASGSYSYEQYF

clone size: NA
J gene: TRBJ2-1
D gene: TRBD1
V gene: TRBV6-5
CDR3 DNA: TGTGCCAGCAGTTACTCCGGGACAGGGGACTACAATGAGCAGTTCTTC
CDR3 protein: CASSYSGTGDYNEQFF

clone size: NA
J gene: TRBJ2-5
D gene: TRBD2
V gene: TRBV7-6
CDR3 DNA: TGTGCCAGCAGCTTAGCCCGGACTAGCGGGAGTGAGACCCAGTACTTC
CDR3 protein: CASSLARTSGSETQYF

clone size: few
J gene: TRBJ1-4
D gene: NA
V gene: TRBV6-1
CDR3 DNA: TGTGCCAGCGAAGTCGGGGGCACGCAAGAAAAACTGTTTTTT
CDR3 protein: CASEVGGTQEKLFF

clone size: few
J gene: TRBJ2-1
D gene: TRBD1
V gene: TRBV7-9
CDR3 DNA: TGTGCCAGCAGCTTAGAGAGGGGGCGATACAATGAGCAGTTCTTC
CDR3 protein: CASSLERGRYNEQFF

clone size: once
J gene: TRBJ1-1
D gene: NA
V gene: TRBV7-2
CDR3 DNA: TGTGCCAGCAGCTACGGACGGGCAGCTGAAGCTTTCTTT
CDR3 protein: CASSYGRAAEAFF

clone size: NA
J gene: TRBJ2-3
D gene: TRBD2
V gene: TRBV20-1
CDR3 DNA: TGCAGTGCACTGCCGGGACTAGCGGGGGGAGATACGCAGTATTTT
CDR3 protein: CSALPGLAGGDTQYF

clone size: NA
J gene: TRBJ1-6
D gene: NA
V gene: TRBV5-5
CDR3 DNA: TGTGCCAGCAGCAAATTGTGGTCCTATAATTCACCCCTCCACTTT
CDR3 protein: CASSKLWSYNSPLHF

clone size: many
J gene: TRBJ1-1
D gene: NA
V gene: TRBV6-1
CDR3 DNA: TGTGCCAGCGCCAAGGGGGGGGCGAACACTGAAGCTTTCTTT
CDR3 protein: CASAKGGANTEAFF

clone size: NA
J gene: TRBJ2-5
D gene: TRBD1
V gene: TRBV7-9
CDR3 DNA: TGTGCCAGCAGCAAGACAGGGATCGGCCAAGAGACCCAGTACTTC
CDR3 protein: CASSKTGIGQETQYF

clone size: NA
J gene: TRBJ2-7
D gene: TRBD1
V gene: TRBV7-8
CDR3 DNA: TGTGCCAGCAGCCAGGACAGGGGGCTAGGCGAGCAGTACTTC
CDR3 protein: CASSQDRGLGEQYF

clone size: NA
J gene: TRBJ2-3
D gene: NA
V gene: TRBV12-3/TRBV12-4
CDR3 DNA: TGTGCCAGCAGAGGAGCTTTTGATACGCAGTATTTT
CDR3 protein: CASRGAFDTQYF

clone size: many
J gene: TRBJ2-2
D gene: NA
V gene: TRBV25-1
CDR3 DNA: TGTGCCAGCAGCCGGACAATGAACACCGGGGAGCTGTTTTTT
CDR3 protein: CASSRTMNTGELFF

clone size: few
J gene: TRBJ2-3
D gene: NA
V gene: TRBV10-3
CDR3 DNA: TGTGCCATCAGTGATGCTAGCAGCACAGATACGCAGTATTTT
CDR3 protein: CAISDASSTDTQYF

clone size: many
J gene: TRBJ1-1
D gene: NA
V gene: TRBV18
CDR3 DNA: TGTGCCAGCTCACCACCGGTCAAGGGCACAGTTAACACTGAAGCTTTCTTT
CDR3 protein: CASSPPVKGTVNTEAFF

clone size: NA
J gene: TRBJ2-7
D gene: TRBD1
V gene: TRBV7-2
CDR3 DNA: TGTGCCAGCAGCTCTCCGCGAGACAGGGGCTACGAGCAGTACTTC
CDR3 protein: CASSSPRDRGYEQYF

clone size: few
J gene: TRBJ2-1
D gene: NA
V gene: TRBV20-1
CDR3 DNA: TGCAGTGCTCACGTCTTCAGGGGCTCCTACAATGAGCAGTTCTTC
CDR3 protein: CSAHVFRGSYNEQFF

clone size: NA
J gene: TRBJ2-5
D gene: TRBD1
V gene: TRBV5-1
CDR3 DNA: TGCGCCAGCAGCACCGACAGGGGGCGCAGCCGCCAAGAGACCCAGTACTTC
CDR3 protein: CASSTDRGRSRQETQYF

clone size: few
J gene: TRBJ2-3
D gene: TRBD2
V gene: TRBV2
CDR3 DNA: TGTGCCAGGGGACTAGCGGGAGGAGATACGCAGTATTTT
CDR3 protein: CARGLAGGDTQYF

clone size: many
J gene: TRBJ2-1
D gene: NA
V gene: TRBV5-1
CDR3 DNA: TGTGCCAGCAGCTTGGGGCTATCCTACAATGAGCAGTTCTTC
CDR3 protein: CASSLGLSYNEQFF

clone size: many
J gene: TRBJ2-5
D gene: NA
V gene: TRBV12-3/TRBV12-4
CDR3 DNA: TGTGCCAGCAGTCCCCGTCCACAAGAGACCCAGTACTTC
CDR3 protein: CASSPRPQETQYF